In its sample, the clone carrying this TCR beta chain was seen a few times. The target antigen is unknown. These data are taken from a study of blood T cells in healthy people across ages. The CDR3 spans 15 residues. Trimming pared 0 bases from V and 6 bases from J, leaving 14 bases between. In germline, CDR1 is SGHRS, CDR2 YFSETQ. General observations from the study: Considered underestimates were the diversity estimates obtained from one million T cells. Older age coincided with a roughly linear decline in TCR beta diversity per million T cells.

Using a J-beta primer mix together with a sample-barcoded 5' primer, a second PCR was run for about 6 to 12 cycles. Sequencing yielded, for each sample, at least 3 million paired-end reads carrying CDR3. TCRdb passed the 5' RACE reads through MiXCR, listing each CDR3 protein once. The sample has over 600,000 distinct CDR3 sequences; more than 50% are singletons. The sequence derives from a man aged 35 to 55 in good health. The chain employs TRBV5-1 and TRBJ2-3; D is perhaps TRBD1 (5 bases). The sequencing input was blood. The CDR3 region is CASSLETGHGDTQYF. DNA of the CDR3: TGCGCCAGCAGCTTGGAAACAGGCCACGGGGATACGCAGTATTTT. Using reference TRBV5-1 and TRBJ2-3 for the parts outside the CDR3, the full variable domain is KAGVTQTPRYLIKTRGQQVTLSCSPISGHRSVSWYQQTPGQGLQFLFEYFSETQRNKGNFPGRFSGRQFSNSRSEMNVSTLELGDSALYLCASSLETGHGDTQYFGPGTRLTVL.